This T cell receptor beta chain was retrieved from a study of neurological immune-mediated disorders. Germline CDR1 is MNHEY and CDR2 is SVGAGI. V shed 2 bases and J shed 2 bases, with 3 bases lying between them. CDR3 size: 12 residues. 5'RACE with 10-nucleotide random UMIs produced the cDNA. TCRdb analysed the 5' RACE reads with MiXCR anew, one entry per CDR3 protein. Among 84,000 or so distinct CDR3 sequences listed, over 10% were seen once. Time point indicated: longitudinal time-point 2. For the unsorted libraries, 2 million PBMCs stored at -80 C served as input. In its sample, this clonotype is medium-sized. Its target is unknown. Study-level findings and limits: Among expanded clones, no CDR3 amino acid sequences were shared across subjects, a pattern suggesting private repertoires in all groups.

The clonotype originates from a female donor with HTLV-1-associated myelopathy (HAM/TSP). The rearrangement uses TRBV6-5 and TRBJ2-5; D call uncertain. The sample consisted of PBMCs. DNA for the CDR3: TGTGCCAGCAGTTACGGACAAGAGACCCAGTACTTC. Its protein is CASSYGQETQYF.